The TCR beta chain under discussion was sequenced for a study of beta chain features in type 1 diabetes (dated by TCRdb to 2016 to 2019). A note on the overall study: Mean age, gender distribution, total cell number and subset yield were not different between patients and healthy donors. Whereas all 30 or so donors provided naive and central memory subsets, regulatory and stem cell-like memory subsets were isolated from just 8 patients and roughly 8 healthy donors. A total of some 110 million sorted cells were examined across all samples, and the number of cells per subset was strongly correlated with RNA yield. In the study, TCRB repertoires of sorted circulating CD4+ T cell subsets from recently diagnosed type 1 diabetes patients were compared with those of matched healthy donors. Study-level results and caveats: At VDJ recombination sites, type 1 diabetes patients had fewer insertions and more deleted nucleotides, which implies abnormalities in thymic rearrangement. Because cDNA rather than genomic DNA was sequenced, highly expressing activated cells could have been over-represented, although no difference in activation and CD3 levels was found between groups. Shorter templates might have been favored by PCR, but patient and control samples were amplified and corrected together, so both groups would have been affected equally by any skew. In all four CD4+ subsets, TCRB CDR3 length was moderately but significantly shorter in type 1 diabetes patients. Naive, central memory and regulatory TCRB repertoires appeared to be more alike among patients than among healthy donors. Only small numbers of individuals were included in the HLA sub-analyses, which left unresolved whether HLA type had any influence on TCRB rearrangement.

The germline V gene (reference sequence) supplies CDR1 SEHNR and CDR2 FQNEAQ. Trimming takes 5 bases off V and 3 bases off J; junction bases not matched to a gene: 0. The cysteine opens and the phenylalanine closes a CDR3 of 13 amino acids. The sequence is cut down to CDR3 DNA, 39 bases in frame from base 1. Each donor gave one peripheral blood draw, about 100 mL on average, collected into heparinised tubes. A BD FACSAria II and a panel including CD45RO, CCR7, CD25, CD127, CD95 and CD27 were used to sort naive, central memory, regulatory and stem cell-like memory CD4+ T cells. Every sorted population had a purity above 98%. PBMCs were isolated right away by Lymphoprep density gradient centrifugation and were stained directly, without culture. So that batch effects would be minimized, each experiment stained and sorted samples in pairs, pairing one healthy donor with one patient. About this clone itself: Its antigen remains unidentified. Within one base of it there is no much larger clone, and no base qualities were kept.

All of the isolated RNA was reverse transcribed with the High Capacity cDNA Reverse Transcription Kit, so expressed TCRB transcripts were sequenced. Naive, central memory and regulatory T cell samples underwent deep immunoSEQ sequencing, averaging approximately 3.5 million total reads per sample. After sorted cells were lysed in RLT buffer, RNA was extracted with DNase-treated RNeasy Micro or Mini kits, with the choice depending on cell number. To prevent cross-contamination, each cell subset was processed individually, whereas patient and healthy donor samples were processed jointly. Using the immunoSEQ multiplex PCR, TCRB sequences were amplified from cDNA into 87-bp fragments spanning the CDR3 region. Sequencing of the amplicons was done on the Illumina HiSeq platform. The authors' pipeline ran thus. Synthetic template baselines were used to correct PCR bias computationally, reads within Hamming distance 2 were collapsed together, and singletons that could not be merged were discarded. Reads were aligned to IMGT to assign V, D and J genes, CDR3 length, and insertions or deletions at six rearrangement sites. Within each subset, clonotype counts were normalized to the number of sorted cells before true diversity and Gini coefficients were calculated with the tcR R package. The overlap coefficient, calculated on TCRB nucleotide sequences, was used to quantify repertoire sharing. TCRdb took this table from immuneACCESS and kept in-frame rearrangements with V and J called. Such tables lack part of the clones; where checked against another copy, unresolved V genes explain under half of the gap, and the rest is unexplained. V and J calls and clone size are those listed in that table; D and trimming were worked out from the DNA. This sample gives about 150,000 clones in total; roughly 50% of them show up just once. Together, the top ten hold around 0.43% of the sample.

This clonotype was sampled from a man between 18 and 29 years old in good health. The chain is encoded by TRBV7-9 joined to TRBJ2-2, and 7 junctional nucleotides match TRBD1. Specimen: Tregs from blood. What this sample's cell subset or site label stands for: regulatory CD4+ T cells. CDR3 loop: CASSDRDTGELFF. The bases read TGTGCCAGCAGCGACAGGGACACCGGGGAGCTGTTTTTT.